This TCR beta chain was identified in a study of blood T cell repertoires in COVID-19. As for the study in general: The samples span acute and convalescent COVID-19 from the United States, Italy and Spain. Sources were T cells, B-cell-depleted T cells, or PBMCs; the material itself was cDNA or gDNA.

With 7 bases removed from V and 1 base from J, the gap between germline ends came to 7 bases. Germline values: CDR1 SQVTM, CDR2 ANQGSEA. This CDR3 is built from 12 residues. Original data processing: Cell counts per sample came from amplifying reference gene primers. Generated by immunoSEQ multiplex PCR, the TCRdb table keeps only in-frame clones and is missing some. The V and J calls and the clone size are those of that table, but D and trimming were determined from the DNA. In the table there are fewer than 400,000 clones, roughly 90% of which are singletons. The TCR was taken from a woman aged 25 to 39 who had recovered from COVID-19. This chain uses TRBV29-1 with TRBJ2-2, with D hard to call. Sequenced input: PBMCs or T cells enriched from blood (not recorded which). The CDR3 bases are TGCAGCGCTAGACAGAACACCGGGGAGCTGTTTTTT. Translation gives CSARQNTGELFF.